A selection of T cell receptor beta chains follows, all from one sample in a study of CD8+ T cells in alopecia areata. Here immunoSEQ multiplex PCR was the method, and the copy in TCRdb shows in-frame clones only, minus some. In the table there are approximately 63,000 clones, roughly three fifths of which are singletons. Here the sequenced sample was CD8+ T cells sorted from blood, taken at week 0. These receptors came from a human donor with alopecia areata. CDR3s include the opening cysteine and the closing phenylalanine or tryptophan. Fields, in order: V gene, J gene, D gene, clone size, CDR3 protein, CDR3 DNA. The D gene is left open where the match is weak. Only part of the rows carry a size: once, few, many, or a class if the clone is expanded.

TRBV4-3	TRBJ2-7	NA	NA	CASSTGIQKVEQYF	TGCGCCAGCAGCACCGGGATTCAGAAGGTCGAGCAGTACTTC
TRBV25-1	TRBJ1-1	NA	NA	CASSLNTEAFF	TGTGCCAGCAGTTTGAACACTGAAGCTTTCTTT
TRBV4-1	TRBJ1-2	NA	NA	CASSRWGSYYGYTF	TGCGCCAGCAGCCGTTGGGGCAGTTACTATGGCTACACCTTC
TRBV4-3	TRBJ2-6	NA	NA	CASSQDRVSGANVLTF	TGCGCCAGCAGCCAAGATCGTGTCTCTGGGGCCAACGTCCTGACTTTC
TRBV27	TRBJ1-2	TRBD1	NA	CASSPNDRGGYGYTF	TGTGCCAGCAGTCCCAACGACAGGGGAGGCTATGGCTACACCTTC
TRBV7-6	TRBJ2-5	TRBD1	NA	CASSLGQGQETQYF	TGTGCCAGCAGCTTAGGACAGGGCCAAGAGACCCAGTACTTC
TRBV5-1	TRBJ1-1	TRBD1	few	CASSLEGQGQPAEAFF	TGCGCCAGCAGCTTGGAAGGACAGGGTCAGCCCGCTGAAGCTTTCTTT
TRBV27	TRBJ1-6	NA	NA	CASSKQPMGGSPLHF	TGTGCCAGCAGTAAACAGCCGATGGGTGGTTCACCCCTCCACTTT
TRBV27	TRBJ1-5	TRBD1	NA	CASRRTGDSNQPQHF	TGTGCCAGCAGGCGTACAGGGGATAGCAATCAGCCCCAGCATTTT
TRBV7-9	TRBJ1-4	TRBD1	once	CASRRTGGEANEKLFF	TGTGCCAGCAGGAGGACAGGGGGCGAAGCTAATGAAAAACTGTTTTTT
TRBV29-1	TRBJ1-2	NA	NA	CSVGRPGDGYTF	TGCAGCGTCGGCCGGCCAGGGGATGGCTACACCTTC
TRBV7-3	TRBJ2-3	NA	few	CASSLLGASTDTQYF	TGTGCCAGCAGCTTATTGGGGGCGAGCACAGATACGCAGTATTTT
TRBV6-5	TRBJ2-1	TRBD2	few	CASSPSGGIYNEQFF	TGTGCCAGCAGTCCTAGCGGGGGGATCTACAATGAGCAGTTCTTC
TRBV19	TRBJ2-3	NA	NA	CASSTMGRLDTQYF	TGTGCCAGTAGTACGATGGGACGCCTAGATACGCAGTATTTT
TRBV4-1	TRBJ2-3	TRBD2	NA	CASSQVGLATDTQYF	TGCGCCAGCAGCCAAGTTGGACTAGCGACAGATACGCAGTATTTT
TRBV5-1	TRBJ2-2	NA	NA	CASSLDRGSHTGELFF	TGCGCCAGCAGCTTGGATAGGGGATCGCACACCGGGGAGCTGTTTTTT
TRBV27	TRBJ2-1	TRBD2	few	CASSQVAGSYNEQFF	TGTGCCAGCAGTCAGGTAGCGGGGTCCTACAATGAGCAGTTCTTC
TRBV29-1	TRBJ2-1	TRBD2	NA	CSVVGTSGDYNEQFF	TGCAGCGTTGTGGGGACTAGCGGGGACTACAATGAGCAGTTCTTC
TRBV7-9	TRBJ2-7	NA	NA	CASSTDRVAGLNEQYF	TGTGCCAGCAGCACGGACCGGGTTGCGGGCCTGAACGAGCAGTACTTC
TRBV7-3	TRBJ2-1	TRBD2	NA	CASSLLAGVYNEQFF	TGTGCCAGCAGCTTGCTAGCGGGGGTTTACAATGAGCAGTTCTTC
TRBV6-6	TRBJ1-1	NA	NA	CASSYSQPDAGPEAFF	TGTGCCAGCAGTTACTCTCAACCGGATGCCGGCCCTGAAGCTTTCTTT
TRBV4-3	TRBJ2-1	NA	once	CASSQDWGSSYNEQFF	TGCGCCAGCAGCCAAGATTGGGGGAGCTCCTACAATGAGCAGTTCTTC
TRBV5-1	TRBJ1-1	NA	NA	CASSPEGGNVEAFF	TGCGCCAGCAGCCCGGAGGGGGGGAACGTTGAAGCTTTCTTT
TRBV5-6	TRBJ2-5	TRBD1	NA	CASSLNQGVKKTQYF	TGTGCCAGCAGCTTGAATCAGGGGGTAAAAAAGACCCAGTACTTC
TRBV2	TRBJ2-3	NA	NA	CASPGKSTDTQYF	TGTGCCAGCCCGGGCAAAAGCACAGATACGCAGTATTTT
TRBV18	TRBJ2-3	NA	NA	CASSPPAGGLDTQYF	TGTGCCAGCTCACCACCGGCCGGCGGTCTAGATACGCAGTATTTT
TRBV5-4	TRBJ2-5	NA	NA	CASSLVTQETQYF	TGTGCCAGCAGCTTAGTAACTCAAGAGACCCAGTACTTC
TRBV2	TRBJ1-2	NA	NA	CASGVAVIYGYTF	TGTGCCAGCGGGGTTGCGGTTATCTATGGCTACACCTTC
TRBV5-1	TRBJ2-1	NA	NA	CASSLGGSNNEQFF	TGCGCCAGCAGCTTGGGAGGTAGCAACAATGAGCAGTTCTTC
TRBV30	TRBJ1-1	NA	few	CAWGPMNTEAFF	TGTGCCTGGGGACCTATGAACACTGAAGCTTTCTTT
TRBV5-1	TRBJ2-3	NA	NA	CASSLTGVPTDTQYF	TGCGCCAGCAGCTTGACCGGGGTCCCCACAGATACGCAGTATTTT
TRBV5-6	TRBJ1-1	NA	NA	CASRGDMNTEAFF	TGTGCCAGCAGGGGGGATATGAACACTGAAGCTTTCTTT
TRBV29-1	TRBJ1-1	NA	NA	CSSLVQGTEAFF	TGCAGCTCGTTGGTTCAGGGCACTGAAGCTTTCTTT
TRBV19	TRBJ2-2	TRBD1	few	CASSIDAAGGIGELFF	TGTGCCAGTAGTATAGATGCGGCAGGGGGCATCGGGGAGCTGTTTTTT
TRBV5-1	TRBJ2-1	NA	NA	CASSTTFGGFSSYNEQFF	TGCGCCAGCAGCACCACATTTGGTGGCTTCAGCTCCTACAATGAGCAGTTCTTC
TRBV4-1	TRBJ1-1	TRBD1	NA	CASSYHGTVATEAFF	TGCGCCAGCAGCTACCATGGGACAGTGGCCACTGAAGCTTTCTTT
TRBV20-1	TRBJ1-1	NA	NA	CSATQNTEAFF	TGCAGTGCTACCCAGAACACTGAAGCTTTCTTT
TRBV7-9	TRBJ1-1	NA	NA	CATTNRDTEAFF	TGTGCCACCACCAACAGGGACACTGAAGCTTTCTTT
TRBV30	TRBJ2-7	NA	NA	CAWSLPTYEQYF	TGTGCCTGGAGTCTGCCCACCTACGAGCAGTACTTC
TRBV9	TRBJ2-5	NA	few	CASSETGLETQYF	TGTGCCAGCAGCGAGACAGGTTTGGAGACCCAGTACTTC
TRBV14	TRBJ2-6	NA	few	CASSQDLGSGANVLTF	TGTGCCAGCAGCCAAGATTTGGGCTCTGGGGCCAACGTCCTGACTTTC
TRBV5-1	TRBJ2-5	TRBD2	once	CASSPAGGGGEETQYF	TGCGCCAGCAGCCCCGCGGGGGGCGGGGGTGAAGAGACCCAGTACTTC
TRBV7-9	TRBJ2-5	NA	NA	CASSTTDYQETQYF	TGTGCCAGCAGCACGACAGACTACCAAGAGACCCAGTACTTC
TRBV27	TRBJ1-2	NA	once	CASSLSGSSGSGYTF	TGTGCCAGCAGTTTATCGGGATCCTCGGGGAGTGGCTACACCTTC
TRBV7-9	TRBJ2-3	NA	NA	CASSFEGRGTDTQYF	TGTGCCAGCAGCTTTGAGGGGCGAGGCACAGATACGCAGTATTTT
TRBV7-9	TRBJ2-2	NA	NA	CASSPILTHTGELFF	TGTGCCAGCAGCCCGATCCTAACTCACACCGGGGAGCTGTTTTTT
TRBV15	TRBJ2-7	TRBD1	many	CATSRTGIMDEQYF	TGTGCCACCAGCAGGACAGGGATTATGGACGAGCAGTACTTC
TRBV9	TRBJ1-1	NA	NA	CASSVGSTAEAFF	TGTGCCAGCAGCGTAGGTTCGACAGCTGAAGCTTTCTTT
TRBV27	TRBJ1-1	NA	NA	CASRILGQNTEAFF	TGTGCCAGCAGGATACTCGGACAGAACACTGAAGCTTTCTTT
TRBV5-1	TRBJ2-5	TRBD1	NA	CASSWPRDRGHQETQYF	TGCGCCAGCAGCTGGCCCCGGGACAGGGGGCACCAAGAGACCCAGTACTTC
TRBV27	TRBJ2-4	NA	NA	CATGLGNIQYF	TGTGCCACCGGACTTGGAAACATTCAGTACTTC
TRBV5-1	TRBJ2-7	NA	NA	CASSFGLRYEQYF	TGCGCCAGCAGCTTCGGGCTCCGCTACGAGCAGTACTTC
TRBV2	TRBJ2-7	NA	few	CASSDRGGEQYF	TGTGCCAGCAGTGACAGGGGTGGCGAGCAGTACTTC
TRBV11-3	TRBJ2-3	NA	NA	CASSSRDTPPDTQYF	TGTGCCAGCAGTTCGCGGGACACACCGCCGGATACGCAGTATTTT
TRBV10-3	TRBJ2-4	NA	few	CAPREAAKNIQYF	TGTGCCCCACGGGAAGCTGCCAAAAACATTCAGTACTTC
TRBV9	TRBJ2-1	NA	NA	CASNRGPPYNEQFF	TGTGCCAGCAATCGGGGGCCCCCCTACAATGAGCAGTTCTTC